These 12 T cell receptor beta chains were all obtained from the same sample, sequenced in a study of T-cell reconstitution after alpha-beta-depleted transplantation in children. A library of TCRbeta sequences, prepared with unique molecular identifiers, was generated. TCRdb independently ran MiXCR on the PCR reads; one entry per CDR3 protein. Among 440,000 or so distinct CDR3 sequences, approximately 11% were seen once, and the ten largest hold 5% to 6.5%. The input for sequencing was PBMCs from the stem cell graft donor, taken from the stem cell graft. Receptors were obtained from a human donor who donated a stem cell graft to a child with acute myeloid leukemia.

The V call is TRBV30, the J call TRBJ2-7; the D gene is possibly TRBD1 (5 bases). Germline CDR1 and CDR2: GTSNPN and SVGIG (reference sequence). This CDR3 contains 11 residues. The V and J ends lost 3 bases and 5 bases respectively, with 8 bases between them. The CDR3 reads CAWRLGHEQYF. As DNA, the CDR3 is TGTGCCTGGAGATTGGGGCACGAGCAGTACTTC.

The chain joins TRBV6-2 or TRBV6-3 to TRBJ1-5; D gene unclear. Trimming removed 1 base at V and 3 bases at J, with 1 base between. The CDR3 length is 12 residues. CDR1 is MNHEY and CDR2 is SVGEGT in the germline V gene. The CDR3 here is CASSYYNQPQHF. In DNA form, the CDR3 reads TGTGCCAGCAGTTACTACAATCAGCCCCAGCATTTT.

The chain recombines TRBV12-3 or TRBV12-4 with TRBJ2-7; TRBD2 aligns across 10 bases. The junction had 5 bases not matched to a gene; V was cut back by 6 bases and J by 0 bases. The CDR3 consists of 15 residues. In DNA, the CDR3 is TGTGCCAGCAGATCCGGGACTAGCGTCTCCTACGAGCAGTACTTC. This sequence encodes CASRSGTSVSYEQYF.

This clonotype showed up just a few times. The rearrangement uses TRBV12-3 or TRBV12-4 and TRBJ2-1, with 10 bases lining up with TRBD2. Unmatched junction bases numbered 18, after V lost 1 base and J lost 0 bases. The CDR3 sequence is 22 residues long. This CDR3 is CASSLGRYALAGPRSSYNEQFF. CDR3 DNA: TGTGCCAGCAGTTTAGGTCGGTACGCACTAGCGGGGCCCCGGAGCTCCTACAATGAGCAGTTCTTC.

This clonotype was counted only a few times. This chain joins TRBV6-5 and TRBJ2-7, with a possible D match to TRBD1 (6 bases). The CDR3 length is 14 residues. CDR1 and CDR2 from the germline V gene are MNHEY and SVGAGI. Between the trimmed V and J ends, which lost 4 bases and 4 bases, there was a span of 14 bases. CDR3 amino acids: CASSSATGSYEQYV. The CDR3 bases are TGTGCCAGCAGTTCCGCGACAGGATCGTACGAGCAGTACGTC.

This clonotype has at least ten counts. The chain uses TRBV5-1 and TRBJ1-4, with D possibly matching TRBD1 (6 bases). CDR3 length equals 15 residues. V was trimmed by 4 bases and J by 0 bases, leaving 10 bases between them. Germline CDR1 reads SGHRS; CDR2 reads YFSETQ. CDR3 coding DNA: TGCGCCAGCAGCAGTACAGGGTCAACTAATGAAAAACTGTTTTTT. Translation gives CASSSTGSTNEKLFF.

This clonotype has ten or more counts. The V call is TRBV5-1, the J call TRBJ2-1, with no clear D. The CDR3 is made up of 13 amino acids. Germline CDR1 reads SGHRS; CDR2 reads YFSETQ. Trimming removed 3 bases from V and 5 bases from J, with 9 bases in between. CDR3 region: CASSSDLNNEQFF. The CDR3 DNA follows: TGCGCCAGCAGCTCAGACCTAAACAATGAGCAGTTCTTC. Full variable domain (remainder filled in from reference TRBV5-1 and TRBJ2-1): KAGVTQTPRYLIKTRGQQVTLSCSPISGHRSVSWYQQTPGQGLQFLFEYFSETQRNKGNFPGRFSGRQFSNSRSEMNVSTLELGDSALYLCASSSDLNNEQFFGPGTRLTVL.

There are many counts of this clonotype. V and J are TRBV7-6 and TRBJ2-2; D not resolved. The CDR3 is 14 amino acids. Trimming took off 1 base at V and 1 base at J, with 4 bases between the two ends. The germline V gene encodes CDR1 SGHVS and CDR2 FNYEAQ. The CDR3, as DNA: TGTGCCAGCAGCTTAGTTCTGAACACCGGGGAGCTGTTTTTT. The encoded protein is CASSLVLNTGELFF.

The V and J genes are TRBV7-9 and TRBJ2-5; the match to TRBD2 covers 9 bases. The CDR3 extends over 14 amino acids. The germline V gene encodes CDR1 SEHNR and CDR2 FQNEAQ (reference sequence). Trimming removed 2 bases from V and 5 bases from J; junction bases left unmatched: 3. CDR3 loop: CASSLTGTSETQYF. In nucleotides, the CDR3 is TGTGCCAGCAGCTTAACCGGGACTAGCGAGACCCAGTACTTC.

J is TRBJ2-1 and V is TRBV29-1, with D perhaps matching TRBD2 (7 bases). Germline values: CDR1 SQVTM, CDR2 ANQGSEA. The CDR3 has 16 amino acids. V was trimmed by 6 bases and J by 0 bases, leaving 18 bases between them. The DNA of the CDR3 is TGCAGCGTCGGAGGGGGACTACCCAGCTCCTACAATGAGCAGTTCTTC. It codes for CSVGGGLPSSYNEQFF.

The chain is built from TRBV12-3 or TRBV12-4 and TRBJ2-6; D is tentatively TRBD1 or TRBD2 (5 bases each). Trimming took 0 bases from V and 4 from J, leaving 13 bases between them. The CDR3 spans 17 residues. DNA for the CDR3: TGTGCCAGCAGTTTAGCCACTGGGGGAGTAGGGGCCAACGTCCTGACTTTC. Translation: CASSLATGGVGANVLTF.

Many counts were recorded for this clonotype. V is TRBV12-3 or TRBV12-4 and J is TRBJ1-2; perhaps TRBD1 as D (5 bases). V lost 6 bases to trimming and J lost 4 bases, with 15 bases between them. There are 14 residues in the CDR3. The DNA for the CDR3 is TGTGCCAGCAGCTTCCAGGGTTACGGCTATGGCTACACCTTC. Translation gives CASSFQGYGYGYTF.